A selection of T cell receptor beta chains follows, all from one sample in a study of blood T cell repertoires in COVID-19. Clones were sequenced by immunoSEQ multiplex PCR, and TCRdb holds only the in-frame ones, with some missing. The sample consists of about 320,000 clones, 80% to 90% of them appearing once. Sequenced sample: PBMCs or T cells enriched from blood (not recorded which). Every receptor here comes from a woman under 30 who had recovered from COVID-19. Each CDR3 is given with its conserved first and last residue. A D gene is named only where the DNA matches it firmly. Size tells how often a clone was seen (once, few, many) or the class of an expanded clone, and some rows leave it out.

CDR3aa: CASSLGGGQPNYGYTF
CDR3nt: TGTGCCAGCAGTTTGGGGGGGGGCCAACCTAACTATGGCTACACCTTC
d_gene: NA
v_gene: TRBV28
abundance: NA
j_gene: TRBJ1-2

CDR3aa: CASSLGENYEQYF
CDR3nt: TGTGCCAGCAGCTTAGGAGAAAACTACGAGCAGTACTTC
d_gene: NA
v_gene: TRBV7-9
abundance: NA
j_gene: TRBJ2-7

CDR3aa: CASSPQGVGSDTQYF
CDR3nt: TGTGCCAGCTCACCACAGGGGGTTGGATCAGATACGCAGTATTTT
d_gene: NA
v_gene: TRBV18
abundance: once
j_gene: TRBJ2-3

CDR3aa: CASSLAPGNTEAFF
CDR3nt: TGCGCCAGCAGCTTGGCGCCGGGGAACACTGAAGCTTTCTTT
d_gene: NA
v_gene: TRBV5-1
abundance: once
j_gene: TRBJ1-1

CDR3aa: CASSLASTGAPGYQETQYF
CDR3nt: TGCGCCAGCAGCTTGGCCTCGACAGGCGCTCCCGGGTACCAAGAGACCCAGTACTTC
d_gene: NA
v_gene: TRBV5-1
abundance: once
j_gene: TRBJ2-5

CDR3aa: CASSHGTGGRLTEAFF
CDR3nt: TGCGCCAGCAGCCATGGGACAGGGGGCCGTTTGACTGAAGCTTTCTTT
d_gene: TRBD1
v_gene: TRBV5-1
abundance: NA
j_gene: TRBJ1-1

CDR3aa: CASSAGTSGTDTQYF
CDR3nt: TGTGCCAGCAGTGCCGGGACTAGCGGCACAGATACGCAGTATTTT
d_gene: TRBD2
v_gene: TRBV27
abundance: NA
j_gene: TRBJ2-3

CDR3aa: CASSQGPTNEKLFF
CDR3nt: TGCGCCAGCAGCCAGGGGCCGACTAATGAAAAACTGTTTTTT
d_gene: NA
v_gene: TRBV4-3
abundance: NA
j_gene: TRBJ1-4

CDR3aa: CASSQDGAGVDNEQFF
CDR3nt: TGCGCCAGCAGCCAAGATGGAGCGGGAGTAGACAATGAGCAGTTCTTC
d_gene: TRBD2
v_gene: TRBV4-3
abundance: NA
j_gene: TRBJ2-1

CDR3aa: CASSQDWSSNTEAFF
CDR3nt: TGCGCCAGCAGCCAAGATTGGAGCTCGAACACTGAAGCTTTCTTT
d_gene: NA
v_gene: TRBV4-3
abundance: few
j_gene: TRBJ1-1

CDR3aa: CASSSKQGSPDEKLFF
CDR3nt: TGTGCCAGCAGCTCGAAACAGGGAAGTCCCGATGAAAAACTGTTTTTT
d_gene: NA
v_gene: TRBV5-4
abundance: NA
j_gene: TRBJ1-4

CDR3aa: CASSLRRGGTEAFF
CDR3nt: TGTGCCAGCAGCTTAAGGCGGGGAGGCACTGAAGCTTTCTTT
d_gene: NA
v_gene: TRBV7-3
abundance: NA
j_gene: TRBJ1-1

CDR3aa: CSASLGGITGELFF
CDR3nt: TGCAGTGCTAGTCTGGGGGGTATCACCGGGGAGCTGTTTTTT
d_gene: NA
v_gene: TRBV20-1
abundance: NA
j_gene: TRBJ2-2

CDR3aa: CASSWEDSGSPGETQYF
CDR3nt: TGTGCCAGCAGTTGGGAAGACAGCGGGAGCCCCGGGGAGACCCAGTACTTC
d_gene: TRBD2
v_gene: TRBV6-2/TRBV6-3
abundance: NA
j_gene: TRBJ2-5

CDR3aa: CASSFPGKKTQYF
CDR3nt: TGTGCCAGCAGCTTCCCGGGGAAAAAGACCCAGTACTTC
d_gene: NA
v_gene: TRBV11-2
abundance: NA
j_gene: TRBJ2-5

CDR3aa: CASSDQTNLVADTQYF
CDR3nt: TGTGCCAGCAGTGATCAGACAAATCTTGTAGCAGATACGCAGTATTTT
d_gene: NA
v_gene: TRBV6-1
abundance: NA
j_gene: TRBJ2-3

CDR3aa: CASSDRGGNTIYF
CDR3nt: TGTGCCAGCAGTGACAGGGGTGGAAACACCATATATTTT
d_gene: NA
v_gene: TRBV6-4
abundance: NA
j_gene: TRBJ1-3

CDR3aa: CASSLHRGWDTEAFF
CDR3nt: TGTGCCAGCAGCCTCCACAGGGGTTGGGACACTGAAGCTTTCTTT
d_gene: TRBD1
v_gene: TRBV5-8
abundance: NA
j_gene: TRBJ1-1

CDR3aa: CAWSSISVQYF
CDR3nt: TGTGCCTGGAGTTCTATTAGCGTTCAGTACTTC
d_gene: NA
v_gene: TRBV30
abundance: NA
j_gene: TRBJ2-5

CDR3aa: CASSRNRGVEAFF
CDR3nt: TGTGCCAGCAGTCGGAACAGGGGGGTTGAAGCTTTCTTT
d_gene: TRBD1
v_gene: TRBV6-6
abundance: NA
j_gene: TRBJ1-1

CDR3aa: CASSLAIEYQETQYF
CDR3nt: TGTGCCAGCAGCTTAGCAATAGAGTACCAAGAGACCCAGTACTTC
d_gene: NA
v_gene: TRBV7-2
abundance: NA
j_gene: TRBJ2-5

CDR3aa: CASSGGDGNTIYF
CDR3nt: TGTGCCAGCTCGGGTGGCGACGGAAACACCATATATTTT
d_gene: NA
v_gene: TRBV6-6
abundance: NA
j_gene: TRBJ1-3

CDR3aa: CASPLQGPGRVWVRRGTEAFF
CDR3nt: TGTGCCAGCCCCCTTCAAGGCCCTGGCCGGGTCTGGGTCCGCCGGGGCACTGAAGCTTTCTTT
d_gene: NA
v_gene: TRBV3-1/TRBV3-2
abundance: NA
j_gene: TRBJ1-1

CDR3aa: CASIKDGTSGIGETQYF
CDR3nt: TGCGCCAGCATCAAAGACGGGACTAGCGGGATCGGGGAGACCCAGTACTTC
d_gene: TRBD2
v_gene: TRBV10-2
abundance: NA
j_gene: TRBJ2-5

CDR3aa: CASTLDRNSYEQYF
CDR3nt: TGTGCCAGCACCCTAGACAGGAACTCCTACGAGCAGTACTTC
d_gene: NA
v_gene: TRBV7-2
abundance: NA
j_gene: TRBJ2-7

CDR3aa: CASSKKDRGGHGYTF
CDR3nt: TGTGCCAGTAGCAAAAAGGACAGGGGGGGACATGGCTACACCTTC
d_gene: TRBD1
v_gene: TRBV19
abundance: NA
j_gene: TRBJ1-2

CDR3aa: CASTPRGRSPLHF
CDR3nt: TGTGCCAGCACTCCCAGGGGGCGGTCACCCCTCCACTTT
d_gene: TRBD1
v_gene: TRBV28
abundance: NA
j_gene: TRBJ1-6

CDR3aa: CASSYSGLGHYEQYF
CDR3nt: TGTGCCAGCAGTTACTCCGGACTAGGACACTACGAGCAGTACTTC
d_gene: TRBD2
v_gene: TRBV6-5
abundance: many
j_gene: TRBJ2-7

CDR3aa: CASQGLNQPQHF
CDR3nt: TGTGCCAGCCAGGGGTTGAATCAGCCCCAGCATTTT
d_gene: NA
v_gene: TRBV28
abundance: NA
j_gene: TRBJ1-5

CDR3aa: CAWNTGRVGEKLFF
CDR3nt: TGTGCCTGGAATACAGGGAGGGTTGGCGAAAAACTGTTTTTT
d_gene: NA
v_gene: TRBV30
abundance: once
j_gene: TRBJ1-4

CDR3aa: CASSQGQGGTGELFF
CDR3nt: TGTGCCAGCAGCCAAGGACAGGGAGGCACCGGGGAGCTGTTTTTT
d_gene: TRBD1
v_gene: TRBV5-4
abundance: NA
j_gene: TRBJ2-2

CDR3aa: CASSERSLAGNTGELFF
CDR3nt: TGTGCCAGCAGTGAAAGGTCCCTAGCGGGGAACACCGGGGAGCTGTTTTTT
d_gene: TRBD2
v_gene: TRBV6-1
abundance: NA
j_gene: TRBJ2-2

CDR3aa: CATSRGAGRVQHF
CDR3nt: TGTGCCACCAGCAGAGGGGCGGGGCGCGTCCAGCATTTT
d_gene: NA
v_gene: TRBV15
abundance: NA
j_gene: TRBJ1-5

CDR3aa: CASSFLLAGAYEQYF
CDR3nt: TGTGCCAGCAGCTTTTTACTAGCGGGGGCCTACGAGCAGTACTTC
d_gene: TRBD2
v_gene: TRBV7-2
abundance: NA
j_gene: TRBJ2-7

CDR3aa: CATSDTGGASGYTF
CDR3nt: TGTGCCACCAGCGATACAGGGGGCGCGAGTGGCTACACCTTC
d_gene: TRBD1
v_gene: TRBV15
abundance: NA
j_gene: TRBJ1-2

CDR3aa: CATSRKGDTQYF
CDR3nt: TGTGCCACCAGCAGGAAGGGGGATACGCAGTATTTT
d_gene: NA
v_gene: TRBV15
abundance: NA
j_gene: TRBJ2-3

CDR3aa: CASSLGLNTGELFF
CDR3nt: TGTGCCAGCAGCTTGGGCCTTAACACCGGGGAGCTGTTTTTT
d_gene: NA
v_gene: TRBV7-3
abundance: NA
j_gene: TRBJ2-2

CDR3aa: CASSLKLSSSTDTQYF
CDR3nt: TGTGCCAGCAGCTTGAAGCTGTCCTCTAGCACAGATACGCAGTATTTT
d_gene: NA
v_gene: TRBV5-5
abundance: NA
j_gene: TRBJ2-3

CDR3aa: CASSRMTGPSSKAFF
CDR3nt: TGTGCCAGCAGCCGTATGACAGGGCCTTCAAGTAAAGCTTTCTTT
d_gene: TRBD1
v_gene: TRBV7-2
abundance: once
j_gene: TRBJ1-1

CDR3aa: CSVARIGTGGSFYGYTF
CDR3nt: TGCAGCGTTGCCCGAATAGGGACAGGGGGAAGTTTCTATGGCTACACCTTC
d_gene: TRBD1
v_gene: TRBV29-1
abundance: NA
j_gene: TRBJ1-2

CDR3aa: CASSLATGELFF
CDR3nt: TGTGCCAGCAGCTTGGCGACCGGGGAGCTGTTTTTT
d_gene: NA
v_gene: TRBV5-4
abundance: NA
j_gene: TRBJ2-2